This T cell receptor beta chain was profiled in a study of response to subunit inactivated influenza vaccine (dated by TCRdb to the late 2010s). Regarding the research as a whole: The study used deep quantitative T cell receptor repertoire profiling to track responses to a trivalent subunit inactivated influenza vaccine.

V is trimmed back by 10 bases and J by 7 bases, and the junction contains 10 bases that no gene match accounts for. CDR1 and CDR2, looked up from the germline V gene, are SGHVS and FQNEAQ. Measured from the cysteine to the phenylalanine, the CDR3 is 14 residues long. Left in the record is the CDR3 DNA by itself, 42 bases read in frame from the first base. Receptors were amplified or captured by RT-PCR. Sequencing was performed on an Illumina HiSeq 2500. TCRdb cleaned the public reads at Q25 with fastp, built clones with MiXCR and kept in-frame beta chains. Rows with one shared CDR3 protein collapse into an entry with the most common genes and DNA. The table for this sample lists approximately 520,000 distinct CDR3 sequences; more than 15% of them were counted only once. In total, the top ten clones hold approximately 3% of the sample. The full study reports these points: According to the authors, only a limited number of new T cells may be recruited by each seasonal influenza vaccination.

This clonotype showed up just a few times. Which antigen it targets is not known. It has no much larger one-base neighbor in the sample; base qualities were not kept. The source material was CD4+ T cells sorted from PBMCs, sampled less than 25 months after vaccination. This TCR came from a man aged 50 to 75 who received an inactivated influenza vaccine. Donor details come from another sample of the same person, matched by shared clones. The chain is encoded by TRBV7-8 joined to TRBJ2-2; the central 9 bases match TRBD2. The DNA sequence is TGTGCCACCCGGGCTAGCGGGGCCCTCGGGGAGCTGTTTTTT. The resulting protein is CATRASGALGELFF.